This T cell receptor (beta chain) was recovered during a study of blood T cell repertoires in COVID-19. Overall study: The analysed material was cDNA or gDNA that came from T cells, B-cell-depleted T cells, or PBMCs.

This CDR3 region has 13 residues. Germline CDR1 reads ENHRY; CDR2 reads SYGVKD. V was shortened by 7 bases and J by 2 bases, with 11 bases between the two germline ends. Authors' methods: Reference gene primer amplification in the assay estimated nucleated cell counts. The assay was immunoSEQ multiplex PCR, and TCRdb's table has in-frame clones only and misses some. The V and J calls and clone size were taken over from that table, and D and trimming were inferred from the DNA. The sample carries hundreds of thousands of clones, about 85% recorded once. The TCR sequence derives from a young woman with acute COVID-19. The gene calls are TRBV10-3 and TRBJ1-1, with a possible D match to TRBD1 (6 bases). Material for sequencing was PBMCs or T cells enriched from blood (not recorded which). The CDR3 reads CAIMGHLNTEAFF. CDR3 DNA sequence: TGTGCCATCATGGGACATCTAAACACTGAAGCTTTCTTT.